These 20 T cell receptor beta chains originate from one sample sequenced in a study of chemoradiotherapy in HPV16-positive cancers. Using immunoSEQ multiplex PCR, the repertoire was profiled, and TCRdb retains in-frame clones only, with some absent. Found here are roughly 12,000 clones, less than 75% of them singletons; the top ten hold 16%. The biological material was taken from a patient who underwent chemoradiotherapy. These receptors all stem from a human donor with HPV-associated anogenital cancer.

The chain joins TRBV4-1 to TRBJ2-3; D gene ambiguous. Trimming shortened V by 0 bases and J by 0 bases, and 7 bases separated the two germline ends. The germline V gene encodes CDR1 MGHRA and CDR2 YSYEKL. This CDR3 spans 15 amino acids. The CDR3 sequence is CASSQEGSSTDTQYF. The CDR3 region has the DNA TGCGCCAGCAGCCAAGAGGGCTCAAGCACAGATACGCAGTATTTT.

The V gene is TRBV19, the J gene TRBJ1-5; tentative D call: TRBD1 (5 bases). The CDR3 is 16 amino acids. Germline CDR1 is LNHDA and CDR2 is SQIVND (reference sequence). Trimming pared 3 bases from V and 2 bases from J, leaving 14 bases between. The CDR3 protein is CASSIELGRRNQPQHF. CDR3 in DNA: TGTGCCAGTAGTATCGAGTTGGGACGTCGCAATCAGCCCCAGCATTTT. Based on the CDR3 plus reference TRBV19 and TRBJ1-5, the full variable domain is DGGITQSPKYLFRKEGQNVTLSCEQNLNHDAMYWYRQDPGQGLRLIYYSQIVNDFQKGDIAEGYSVSREKKESFPLTVTSAQKNPTAFYLCASSIELGRRNQPQHFGDGTRLSIL.

The chain uses TRBV19 and TRBJ2-3; D gene ambiguous. Germline V gene sequence: CDR1 LNHDA, CDR2 SQIVND (reference sequence). V lost 1 base and J lost 5, with 7 bases in between. The CDR3 covers 13 residues. CDR3 DNA: TGTGCCAGTAGTATAGGGCAGAGAGATACGCAGTATTTT. Translating it yields CASSIGQRDTQYF. Variable domain in full (rest from reference TRBV19 and TRBJ2-3): DGGITQSPKYLFRKEGQNVTLSCEQNLNHDAMYWYRQDPGQGLRLIYYSQIVNDFQKGDIAEGYSVSREKKESFPLTVTSAQKNPTAFYLCASSIGQRDTQYFGPGTRLTVL.

The rearrangement uses TRBV6-7 and TRBJ2-5; the match to TRBD2 covers 8 bases. TRBV6-7 is an ORF, with its function uncertain. V gave up 0 bases and J gave up 1 base; unmatched junction bases: 4. The CDR3 spans 16 residues. In DNA, the CDR3 is TGTGCCAGCAGTTACTCTCAGCGGGGGCTCCAAGAGACCCAGTACTTC. This translates into CASSYSQRGLQETQYF.

V gene TRBV19 combines with J gene TRBJ1-1; TRBD1 is a possible D gene (6 bases). The V end lost 10 bases, the J end lost 1 base, and 16 bases lay between the germline ends. The CDR3 sequence is 14 residues long. CDR1 is LNHDA and CDR2 is SQIVND in the germline V gene (reference sequence). CDR3 sequence: CATRGTYSNTEAFF. The CDR3 region has the DNA TGTGCCACCCGGGGGACATACTCGAACACTGAAGCTTTCTTT.

The chain combines TRBV28 with TRBJ1-2; 9 bases fit TRBD1. The CDR3 is made up of 16 amino acids. Trimming removed 5 bases from V and 7 bases from J; junction bases left unmatched: 14. Per the germline V gene, CDR1 is MDHEN and CDR2 is SYDVKM. DNA for the CDR3: TGTGCCAGCAGTCCAGCCGGCGGACAGGGGAACGGTGGCTACACCTTC. Translated: CASSPAGGQGNGGYTF.

This clone was picked up a small number of times. This chain uses TRBV9 with TRBJ1-6; D is possibly TRBD1 (5 bases). The germline V and J ends were trimmed by 3 bases and 7 bases, with 11 bases remaining between them. The germline CDR1 and CDR2 sequences are SGDLS and YYNGEE. CDR3 length: 14 residues. The CDR3 reads CASSEWDQNSPLHF. The CDR3 DNA reads TGTGCCAGCAGCGAGTGGGACCAAAATTCACCCCTCCACTTT.

The chain links TRBV6-1 to TRBJ2-7, with TRBD1 matching over 9 bases. CDR3 length: 14 residues. V trimming: 1 base; J trimming: 6 bases; junction bases outside the gene matches: 4. Germline lookup yields CDR1 MNHNS and CDR2 SASEGT. The CDR3 DNA follows: TGTGCCAGCAGTGAAGTGGGGACAGGGCTCGAGCAGTACTTC. It translates to CASSEVGTGLEQYF.

The chain recombines TRBV6-1 with TRBJ2-3, with TRBD2 identical over 10 bases. V gave up 5 bases and J gave up 2 bases; unmatched junction bases: 4. The CDR3 loop spans 15 amino acids. The germline gives CDR1 MNHNS, CDR2 SASEGT. The CDR3 region has the DNA TGTGCCAGCAGTAGGCTAGCGGGGGACACAGATACGCAGTATTTT. It translates to CASSRLAGDTDTQYF.

V usage is TRBV5-8 and J usage is TRBJ2-1; 7 bases agree with TRBD2. The ends lost 5 bases at V and 0 bases at J; junction bases unmatched: 5. Germline V gives CDR1 SGHTS, CDR2 YDEGEE. The CDR3 has 15 amino acids. The CDR3 sequence is CASRTGEGSYNEQFF. CDR3 nucleotides: TGTGCCAGCAGGACCGGGGAGGGCTCCTACAATGAGCAGTTCTTC.

This clone came up once. This rearrangement joins TRBV4-1 to TRBJ2-7; possible D gene TRBD2, 6 bases. The germline gives CDR1 MGHRA, CDR2 YSYEKL. The CDR3 extends over 14 amino acids. V was clipped by 2 bases and J by 2 bases, with 10 bases between them. CDR3 region: CASSQPGLPYEQYF. In DNA, the CDR3 is TGCGCCAGCAGCCAACCGGGACTGCCCTACGAGCAGTACTTC.

The chain carries TRBV7-8 and TRBJ1-2, with D possibly TRBD1 on 6 matching bases. The CDR3 is 15 residues long. Trimming pared 1 base from V and 5 bases from J, leaving 14 bases between. The germline CDR1 and CDR2 sequences are SGHVS and FQNEAQ. The CDR3 region has the DNA TGTGCCAGCAGCTTAGATGGGGGGGCGAGGTATGGCTACACCTTC. Protein product: CASSLDGGARYGYTF.

The gene calls are TRBV5-1 and TRBJ2-5; the D is unclear. Looked up from germline, CDR1 is SGHRS and CDR2 is YFSETQ. V was cut by 0 bases and J by 1 base, with 16 bases left in between. The CDR3 has 17 residues. As DNA, the CDR3 is TGCGCCAGCAGCTTGGTGTTTGGTCGTATTATCCAAGAGACCCAGTACTTC. Its translation: CASSLVFGRIIQETQYF.

Written as DNA, the CDR3 is TGCGCCAGCAGCTCCGTGGGGGCAGAGACCCAGTACTTC. Protein product: CASSSVGAETQYF. The chain links TRBV5-1 to TRBJ2-5, with D perhaps TRBD1 (6 bases). Germline loops: CDR1 SGHRS, CDR2 YFSETQ. Between the trimmed V and J ends, which lost 3 bases and 4 bases, there was a span of 10 bases. The CDR3 length is 13 residues.

The gene calls are TRBV5-1 and TRBJ2-1; a possible D gene is TRBD2 (5 bases). CDR1 and CDR2 from the germline V gene are SGHRS and YFSETQ. Trimming removed 7 bases at V and 6 bases at J, with 14 bases between. The CDR3 loop spans 13 amino acids. CDR3: CASRPQEVNEQFF. CDR3 DNA sequence: TGCGCCAGCCGACCTCAGGAGGTCAATGAGCAGTTCTTC.

The gene calls are TRBV4-2 and TRBJ1-4; 9 nucleotides line up with TRBD1. The CDR3 has 15 residues. The V segment lost 0 bases and the J segment 11 bases; nucleotides outside the gene matches: 7. Germline-derived CDR1 and CDR2 are LGHNA and YNFKEQ. The CDR3 bases are TGTGCCAGCAGCCAAGAATTCCGACAGGGGGTGAAACTGTTTTTT. Its protein is CASSQEFRQGVKLFF.

The chain couples TRBV25-1 to TRBJ2-7; a possible D gene is TRBD2 (7 bases). There are 13 residues in the CDR3. From germline, CDR1 is MGHDK and CDR2 SYGVNS. The germline V and J ends were trimmed by 10 bases and 1 base, with 14 bases remaining between them. The CDR3 is CAISGGSSYEQYF. The DNA of the CDR3 is TGTGCCATCTCGGGGGGCAGTTCCTACGAGCAGTACTTC.

V usage is TRBV5-1 and J usage is TRBJ2-1, with TRBD1 matching 8 bases. The CDR3 totals 12 residues. V was pared by 2 bases and J by 10 bases, with 2 bases of the junction left unmatched. Germline V gene sequence: CDR1 SGHRS, CDR2 YFSETQ. The CDR3 bases are TGCGCCAGCAGCTTCGACAGGGGAGAGCAGTTCTTC. It encodes CASSFDRGEQFF. Full variable domain (rest looked up from reference TRBV5-1 and TRBJ2-1): KAGVTQTPRYLIKTRGQQVTLSCSPISGHRSVSWYQQTPGQGLQFLFEYFSETQRNKGNFPGRFSGRQFSNSRSEMNVSTLELGDSALYLCASSFDRGEQFFGPGTRLTVL.

This rearrangement joins TRBV7-2 to TRBJ1-2; D ambiguous. CDR3 size: 12 residues. Between the trimmed V and J ends, which lost 4 bases and 8 bases, there was a span of 11 bases. Germline V gives CDR1 SGHTA, CDR2 FQGNSA. The CDR3 nucleotides are TGTGCCAGCAGCTCAGACCGTCGGGGCTACACCTTC. Translated, it gives CASSSDRRGYTF.

This clone was seen more than once but under ten times. This chain joins TRBV6-1 and TRBJ1-1; no firm D call. Between the trimmed V and J ends, which lost 5 bases and 5 bases, there was a span of 15 bases. The CDR3 covers 14 residues. Germline V CDR1 and CDR2: MNHNS, SASEGT. CDR3 DNA sequence: TGTGCCAGCAGTACTCAGCGCCTTGAGACTGAAGCTTTCTTT. This encodes CASSTQRLETEAFF.